The present T cell receptor beta chain was sequenced within a study of T cell responses to AZD1222 COVID-19 vaccine. The V segment lost 2 bases and the J segment 7 bases; nucleotides outside the gene matches: 6. Germline CDR1 SGHNT, CDR2 YYREEE (reference sequence). The CDR3 covers 14 residues. Study-level points and caveats: The number of AZD1222 recipients seropositive at baseline was only 6 or 7. The donor group comprised mostly white British people and more females; the analysis possibly underestimated clonal diversity. No day 14 peak samples; only post-peak repertoires were characterized.

Comment on this clone: The antigen remains undetermined.

Repertoires were generated with immunoSEQ multiplex PCR, while TCRdb's copy carries only in-frame clones and drops some. The table records 100,000 to 150,000 clones, more than 85% of them present only once. This TCR was sampled from an adult in good health. The chain has TRBV5-4 and TRBJ1-2; 9 nucleotides match TRBD1. The sequenced sample was peripheral blood, obtained on day 0 of MenACWY control vaccination. CDR3 residues: CASSFTGGGGGYTF. CDR3 coding DNA: TGTGCCAGCAGCTTTACAGGGGGCGGCGGTGGCTACACCTTC.